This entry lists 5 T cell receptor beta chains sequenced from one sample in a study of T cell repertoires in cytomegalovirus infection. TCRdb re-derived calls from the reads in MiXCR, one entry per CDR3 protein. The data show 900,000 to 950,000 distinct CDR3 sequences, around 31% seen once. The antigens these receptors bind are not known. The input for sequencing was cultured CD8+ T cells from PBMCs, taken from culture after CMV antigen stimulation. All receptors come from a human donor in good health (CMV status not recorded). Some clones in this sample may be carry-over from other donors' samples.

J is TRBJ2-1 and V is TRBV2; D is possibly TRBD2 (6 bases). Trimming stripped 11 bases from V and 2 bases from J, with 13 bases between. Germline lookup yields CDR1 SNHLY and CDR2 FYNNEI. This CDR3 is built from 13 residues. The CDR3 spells CARYGGTYNEQFF. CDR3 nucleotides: TGTGCCCGCTATGGAGGGACCTACAATGAGCAGTTCTTC.

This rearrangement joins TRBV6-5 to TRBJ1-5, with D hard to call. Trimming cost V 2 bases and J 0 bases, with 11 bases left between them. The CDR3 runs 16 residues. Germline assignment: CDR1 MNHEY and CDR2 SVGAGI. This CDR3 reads CASSYGKPYSNQPQHF. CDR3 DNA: TGTGCCAGCAGTTACGGCAAGCCTTATAGCAATCAGCCCCAGCATTTT.

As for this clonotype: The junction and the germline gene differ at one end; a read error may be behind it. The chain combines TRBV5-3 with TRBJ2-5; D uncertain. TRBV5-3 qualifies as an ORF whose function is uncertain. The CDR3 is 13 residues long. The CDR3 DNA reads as TGTGCCAGCAGCTTGGATAGCCCGGAGACCCAGTACTTC. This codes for CASSLDSPETQYF.

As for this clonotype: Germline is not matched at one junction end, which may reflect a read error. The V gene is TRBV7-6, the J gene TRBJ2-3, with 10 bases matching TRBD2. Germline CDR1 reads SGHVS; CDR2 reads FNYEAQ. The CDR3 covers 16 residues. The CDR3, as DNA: TGTGCCAGCAGCTTAGGGACTAGCGGAATCACAGATATGCAGTATTTT. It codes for CASSLGTSGITDMQYF.

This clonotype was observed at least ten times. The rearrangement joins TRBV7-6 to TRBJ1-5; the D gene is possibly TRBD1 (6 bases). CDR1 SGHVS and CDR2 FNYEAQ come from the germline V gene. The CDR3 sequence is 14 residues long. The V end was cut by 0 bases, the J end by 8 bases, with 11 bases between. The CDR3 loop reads CASSLAQGIEPQHF. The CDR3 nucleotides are TGTGCCAGCAGCTTAGCCCAGGGGATCGAGCCCCAGCATTTT. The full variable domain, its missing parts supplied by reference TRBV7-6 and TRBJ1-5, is GAGVSQSPRYKVTKRGQDVALRCDPISGHVSLYWYRQALGQGPEFLTYFNYEAQQDKSGLPNDRFSAERPEGSISTLTIQRTEQRDSAMYRCASSLAQGIEPQHFGDGTRLSIL.